The clone carrying this T cell receptor (beta chain) was detected ten times or more. Its antigen is not known. These data belong to a study of T-cell reconstitution after alpha-beta-depleted transplantation in children. Study-level results: Counts and diversity of T cells one year after transplant came mostly from newly produced T cells.

Germline loops: CDR1 MNHEY, CDR2 SVGAGI. Trimming took off 5 bases at V and 4 bases at J, with 12 bases between the two ends. This CDR3 contains 14 residues. Unique molecular identifiers featured in how the TCRbeta library was prepared. TCRdb re-called the PCR reads through MiXCR, storing one row per CDR3 protein. This table holds around 270,000 distinct CDR3 sequences, around 7.3% found once. This clonotype was obtained from a female patient aged 2-15 years who had a stem cell transplant for Fanconi anemia, so the T cells may come from the graft donor. The sample in question was peripheral blood, obtained 360 days after TCRalphabeta/CD19-depleted stem cell transplant. J is TRBJ1-5 and V is TRBV6-5; D not resolved. The CDR3 region is CASSRRTGNQPQHF. The CDR3 bases are TGTGCCAGCAGTCGACGGACGGGAAATCAGCCCCAGCATTTT.